This entry describes one TCR beta chain. The target antigen is unknown. The data derive from a study of OX40 agonist ivuxolimab in advanced cancers. Study overall: Cohort: 82.7% men, mean age approximately 60, aged about 20 to 80. Study findings and constraints: By week 6 at 0.1 to 3.0 mg/kg, blood CD4+ and CD8+ T cells had expanded clonally. Researchers did not establish what antigens the expanded peripheral T cells target.

V lost 3 bases and J lost 3; bases outside the gene matches: 4. The CDR3 contains 13 residues. In germline, CDR1 is GTSNPN, CDR2 SVGIG (reference sequence). TCRdb's table, derived via immunoSEQ multiplex PCR, lists solely in-frame clones and lacks some. This sample has about 19,000 clones, with 90% found just once. This TCR derives from an adult with an advanced solid tumor such as melanoma, head and neck, liver or kidney cancer. Sequenced material: CD4+ or CD8+ T cells sorted from blood, taken in a trial of the OX40 agonist ivuxolimab. The V call is TRBV30, the J call TRBJ2-7, with 8 bases matching TRBD1. CDR3 nucleotide sequence: TGTGCCTGGAGGACAGGGGCAGGCTACGAGCAGTACTTC. Protein: CAWRTGAGYEQYF. Using reference TRBV30 and TRBJ2-7 for the parts outside the CDR3, the full variable domain is SQTIHQWPATLVQPVGSPLSLECTVEGTSNPNLYWYRQAAGRGLQLLFYSVGIGQISSEVPQNLSASRPQDRQFILSSKKLLLSDSGFYLCAWRTGAGYEQYFGPGTRLTVT.